The next 5 T cell receptor beta chains were all read from a single sample in a study of glioma-infiltrating T cells after dendritic cell vaccination. Time point of the sample: after dendritic cell vaccination, including at tumor progression/relapse. Measured with immunoSEQ multiplex PCR; TCRdb has only the in-frame clones, and not every one. The table records tens of thousands of clones, 85% of them present only once. Sample: blood, taken after dendritic cell vaccination. The receptors originated from a human donor with glioblastoma.

The V gene is TRBV27, the J gene TRBJ2-7, with 7 nucleotides matching TRBD1. The CDR3 has 15 residues. Germline trimming cut 3 bases from V and 2 bases from J; bases unmatched to any gene: 7. Germline V gene data show CDR1 as MNHEY and CDR2 as SMNVEV (reference sequence). The CDR3 region has the DNA TGTGCCAGCAGTTTGTTACCAACAGGGGCCTACGAGCAGTACTTC. Translating gives CASSLLPTGAYEQYF.

This clone is a singleton in its sample. CDR3 nucleotide sequence: TGTGCCAGAAGCTCGGGACAGGGGAGGTACGAGCAGTACTTC. Encoded protein: CARSSGQGRYEQYF. The V call is TRBV5-3, the J call TRBJ2-7; 10 nucleotides align to TRBD1. TRBV5-3 is placed among ORFs of uncertain function. Germline trimming cut 3 bases from V and 4 bases from J; bases unmatched to any gene: 4. CDR3 size: 14 residues.

The V call is TRBV2, the J call TRBJ2-5; 8 nucleotides agree with TRBD1. The junction had 7 bases not matched to a gene; V was cut back by 4 bases and J by 0 bases. The CDR3 covers 16 residues. Per germline, CDR1 SNHLY and CDR2 FYNNEI. As DNA, the CDR3 is TGTGCCAGCAGTGTGTCAGGGGGCCAGTACCAAGAGACCCAGTACTTC. As protein: CASSVSGGQYQETQYF.

The chain employs TRBV19 and TRBJ1-1, with D possibly TRBD1 on 5 matching bases. The CDR3 extends over 19 amino acids. Trimming removed 2 bases from V and 3 bases from J, with 25 bases in between. CDR1 is LNHDA and CDR2 is SQIVND in the germline V gene (reference sequence). CDR3 region: CASSILSAPLRAGDTEAFF. Written as DNA, the CDR3 is TGTGCCAGTAGTATACTTTCAGCCCCCCTCAGGGCTGGGGACACTGAAGCTTTCTTT.

The gene calls are TRBV27 and TRBJ1-2, with a tentative D call TRBD1 (6 bases). The CDR3 contains 13 residues. Trimming removed 4 bases from V and 5 bases from J, with 11 bases in between. Germline V gene lookup returns CDR1 MNHEY and CDR2 SMNVEV (reference sequence). The DNA for the CDR3 is TGTGCCAGCAGTTCAGGGGCAGGGTATGGCTACACCTTC. It encodes CASSSGAGYGYTF.